This note documents a single T cell receptor beta chain sequence. Repertoires were generated with immunoSEQ multiplex PCR, while TCRdb's copy carries only in-frame clones and drops some. The table lists roughly 200,000 clones, more than 70% of them singletons. Germline V gene sequence: CDR1 SGHNT, CDR2 YYREEE (reference sequence). The ends lost 6 bases at V and 1 base at J; junction bases unmatched: 5. The CDR3 consists of 15 residues. This entry is derived from a study of blood T cell repertoires in COVID-19. As for the study in general: COVID-19 samples collected from the United States, Italy and Spain covered acute and convalescent phases. From T cells, B-cell-depleted T cells, or PBMCs came the material, which was cDNA or gDNA.

The chain has TRBV5-4 and TRBJ2-3; 10 positions agree with TRBD2. Sequencing was carried out using peripheral blood. The source of this sequence is a man aged 35 to 55 with active or convalescent COVID-19. The CDR3 loop is CASTHSGGRTDTQYF. The DNA of the CDR3 is TGTGCCAGCACCCATAGCGGGGGGCGCACAGATACGCAGTATTTT.